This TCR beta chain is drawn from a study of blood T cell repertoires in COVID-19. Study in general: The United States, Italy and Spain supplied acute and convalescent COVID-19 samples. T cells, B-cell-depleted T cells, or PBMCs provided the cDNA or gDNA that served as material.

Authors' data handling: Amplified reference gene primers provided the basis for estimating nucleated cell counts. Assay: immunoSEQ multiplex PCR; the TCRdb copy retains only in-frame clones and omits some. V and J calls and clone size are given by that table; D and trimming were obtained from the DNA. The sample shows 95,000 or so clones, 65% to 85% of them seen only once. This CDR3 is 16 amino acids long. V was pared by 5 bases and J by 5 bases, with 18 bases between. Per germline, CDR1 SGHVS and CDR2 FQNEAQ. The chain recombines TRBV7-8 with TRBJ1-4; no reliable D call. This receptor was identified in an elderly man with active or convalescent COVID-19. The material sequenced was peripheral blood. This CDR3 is CASSPGSARRNEKLFF. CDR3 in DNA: TGTGCCAGCAGCCCGGGAAGTGCACGACGGAATGAAAAACTGTTTTTT.